Listed here are 21 T cell receptor beta chains from one sample, sequenced in a study of cytomegalovirus exposure and HLA in healthy donors. 60 Vbeta and 13 Jbeta primers were used in PCR. The repertoire was sequenced with immunoSEQ multiplex PCR; TCRdb's copy has only in-frame clones and lacks some. The repertoire consists of around 300,000 clones, with around 90% occurring once and the leading ten covering approximately 2.2%. The specimen sequenced was PBMCs. These receptors were taken from a woman younger than 30 in good health and CMV-seronegative.

The chain employs TRBV28 and TRBJ1-5, with TRBD1 matching 9 bases. The CDR3 runs 15 residues. V shed 6 bases, J shed 7 bases, and the junction held 10 bases outside the gene matches. CDR1 is MDHEN, CDR2 SYDVKM, per germline. The CDR3 spells CASSLQGALGQPQHF. The CDR3 nucleotides are TGTGCCAGCAGCCTACAGGGGGCCCTAGGACAGCCCCAGCATTTT.

The rearrangement joins TRBV5-1 to TRBJ2-3; possibly TRBD2 for D (6 bases). There are 14 residues in the CDR3. V was cut by 6 bases and J by 2 bases, with 13 bases left in between. Germline CDR1 is SGHRS and CDR2 is YFSETQ. The CDR3 is CASNHAGHTDTQYF. The CDR3 DNA follows: TGCGCCAGCAATCACGCGGGGCACACAGATACGCAGTATTTT.

The V and J genes are TRBV19 and TRBJ1-1; TRBD1 is a possible D gene (5 bases). This CDR3 has 16 residues. The V and J ends lost 2 bases and 2 bases respectively, with 15 bases between them. Germline V gene lookup returns CDR1 LNHDA and CDR2 SQIVND (reference sequence). The CDR3 DNA is TGTGCCAGTAGTATAAGTTCCCAGGGTGCAAACACTGAAGCTTTCTTT. Amino acids: CASSISSQGANTEAFF.

This clone was observed a few times. The chain combines TRBV9 with TRBJ1-1; weak D call: TRBD1 (5 bases). This CDR3 region has 15 residues. CDR1 SGDLS and CDR2 YYNGEE come from the germline V gene. Between the trimmed V and J ends, which lost 4 bases and 5 bases, there was a span of 18 bases. The CDR3 loop reads CASSPRMGGKTEAFF. In DNA, the CDR3 is TGTGCCAGCAGCCCAAGGATGGGGGGAAAAACTGAAGCTTTCTTT. The entire variable domain, with the rest obtained from reference TRBV9 and TRBJ1-1, is as follows: DSGVTQTPKHLITATGQRVTLRCSPRSGDLSVYWYQQSLDQGLQFLIQYYNGEERAKGNILERFSAQQFPDLHSELNLSSLELGDSALYFCASSPRMGGKTEAFFGQGTRLTVV.

This chain links TRBV19 with TRBJ2-3; 11 nucleotides match TRBD2. Per the germline V gene, CDR1 is LNHDA and CDR2 is SQIVND (reference sequence). The CDR3 sequence is 16 residues long. V trimming: 6 bases; J trimming: 2 bases; junction bases outside the gene matches: 7. As DNA, the CDR3 is TGTGCCAGTAGCAATAGCGGGGGGGAATTCACAGATACGCAGTATTTT. Translating it yields CASSNSGGEFTDTQYF. The full variable domain, completed using reference TRBV19 and TRBJ2-3, is DGGITQSPKYLFRKEGQNVTLSCEQNLNHDAMYWYRQDPGQGLRLIYYSQIVNDFQKGDIAEGYSVSREKKESFPLTVTSAQKNPTAFYLCASSNSGGEFTDTQYFGPGTRLTVL.

V gene TRBV5-1 combines with J gene TRBJ1-2; D might be TRBD1 (6 bases). The CDR3 has 15 amino acids. V lost 4 bases to trimming and J lost 3 bases, with 16 bases between them. CDR1 SGHRS and CDR2 YFSETQ come from the germline V gene. CDR3 loop: CASSLGGGPDYGYTF. CDR3 nucleotide sequence: TGCGCCAGCAGCCTGGGTGGGGGCCCGGACTATGGCTACACCTTC.

This chain connects TRBV6-6 to TRBJ1-1; no reliable D call. This CDR3 comprises 11 residues. Germline CDR1 is MNHNY and CDR2 is SVGAGI (reference sequence). V was pared by 7 bases and J by 10 bases, with 13 bases between. CDR3 amino acids: CASIVPGRAFF. The CDR3 DNA follows: TGTGCCAGCATCGTACCCGGTCGAGCTTTCTTT.

This clone appeared a few times. The V and J genes are TRBV2 and TRBJ1-2, with no clear D. V shed 3 bases and J shed 4 bases, with 6 bases lying between them. Germline assignment: CDR1 SNHLY and CDR2 FYNNEI. CDR3 length: 12 amino acids. CDR3 in amino acids: CASSESIYGYTF. For the CDR3, the DNA is TGTGCCAGCAGTGAGTCTATCTATGGCTACACCTTC.

V gene TRBV2 combines with J gene TRBJ1-2; D is unresolved. This CDR3 is 15 amino acids long. Germline V lookup: CDR1 SNHLY, CDR2 FYNNEI. V lost 1 base and J 5 bases, leaving 14 bases between the germline ends. CDR3 region: CASSEGGYPSYGYTF. Written as DNA, the CDR3 is TGTGCCAGCAGTGAAGGCGGGTACCCATCGTATGGCTACACCTTC.

For this clone: At the DNA level, this CDR3 is encoded by other sequences in the same sample as well. The chain joins TRBV2 to TRBJ1-6; possible D gene TRBD1, 5 bases. Germline values: CDR1 SNHLY, CDR2 FYNNEI. The CDR3 contains 12 residues. Between the trimmed V and J ends, which lost 3 bases and 13 bases, there was a span of 10 bases. Written as DNA, the CDR3 is TGTGCCAGCAGTGAGGACATATCCCCCCTCCACTTT. This translates into CASSEDISPLHF.

The chain recombines TRBV12-5 with TRBJ2-5; 10 bases are a match to TRBD1. The DNA end is more similar to TRBJ2-7, so the J call may be wrong. Germline-derived CDR1 and CDR2 are LGHNT and FRNRAP. The CDR3 spans 13 residues. CDR3 sequence (DNA): TGTGCTAGTGGCTGGGACAGGGGCTACGAGCAGTACTTC. Its protein product is CASGWDRGYEQYF.

The rearrangement joins TRBV18 to TRBJ1-1, with TRBD1 matching 7 bases. This CDR3 has 16 residues. V gave up 3 bases and J gave up 0 bases; unmatched junction bases: 7. Germline V CDR1 and CDR2: KGHSH, LQKENI. CDR3 residues: CASSPSGTDMNTEAFF. The CDR3 nucleotides read TGTGCCAGCTCACCTTCCGGGACAGATATGAACACTGAAGCTTTCTTT.

The chain uses TRBV5-1 and TRBJ1-5; D might be TRBD1 (5 bases). Germline-derived CDR1 and CDR2 are SGHRS and YFSETQ. The germline V and J ends were trimmed by 0 bases and 9 bases, with 13 bases remaining between them. The CDR3 runs 14 residues. The CDR3 is CASSLVGEGLPQHF. As DNA, the CDR3 is TGCGCCAGCAGCTTGGTAGGGGAGGGTTTGCCCCAGCATTTT.

The chain combines TRBV7-3 with TRBJ1-1, with D possibly TRBD1 on 5 matching bases. Trimming shortened V by 5 bases and J by 0 bases, and 7 bases separated the two germline ends. The CDR3 has 13 amino acids. The germline gives CDR1 SGHTA, CDR2 FQGTGA. The CDR3 loop is CASSTQVNTEAFF. The CDR3 DNA sequence: TGTGCCAGCAGCACACAGGTGAACACTGAAGCTTTCTTT.

In this sample, this clone turned up once. The DNA of the CDR3 is TGTGCCAGCAGCCCCCGACTAGGCGCCCGCAATGAGCAGTTCTTC. Amino acids: CASSPRLGARNEQFF. The chain carries TRBV14 and TRBJ2-1; a weak D match, TRBD2 (6 bases). Trimming removed 4 bases from V and 6 bases from J, with 16 bases in between. Per the germline V gene, CDR1 is SGHDN and CDR2 is FVKESK. The CDR3 consists of 15 residues. Full variable domain (outside the CDR3, taken from reference TRBV14 and TRBJ2-1): EAGVTQFPSHSVIEKGQTVTLRCDPISGHDNLYWYRRVMGKEIKFLLHFVKESKQDESGMPNNRFLAERTGGTYSTLKVQPAELEDSGVYFCASSPRLGARNEQFFGPGTRLTVL.

The chain recombines TRBV9 with TRBJ2-2, with 7 bases identical to TRBD1. CDR3 length: 19 amino acids. V lost 2 bases and J lost 2; bases outside the gene matches: 15. CDR1 SGDLS and CDR2 YYNGEE come from the germline V gene. Here the CDR3 DNA reads TGTGCCAGCAGCGTTAGGTGGGCCGTTAGGGGGCTCAACACCGGGGAGCTGTTTTTT. Amino acids: CASSVRWAVRGLNTGELFF.

The CDR3 loop is CASSAGGVSYNEQFF. The CDR3 DNA is TGCGCCAGCAGCGCGGGGGGAGTCTCCTACAATGAGCAGTTCTTC. The chain joins TRBV4-1 to TRBJ2-1, with 8 bases aligning to TRBD2. Looked up from germline, CDR1 is MGHRA and CDR2 is YSYEKL. V was clipped by 5 bases and J by 0 bases; unmatched bases: 3. The CDR3 totals 15 residues.

The chain couples TRBV4-1 to TRBJ2-1, with 7 bases aligning to TRBD2. Germline V CDR1 and CDR2: MGHRA, YSYEKL. The CDR3 loop spans 16 amino acids. Losses at the gene ends were 1 base for V and 5 bases for J; bases not matched to a gene: 8. The CDR3 loop reads CASSQVDGLGDNEQFF. DNA for the CDR3: TGCGCCAGCAGCCAAGTGGACGGACTAGGGGACAATGAGCAGTTCTTC.

V usage is TRBV7-3 and J usage is TRBJ2-3; 9 nucleotides line up with TRBD2. Germline-derived CDR1 and CDR2 are SGHTA and FQGTGA. V dropped 5 bases and J dropped 2; count of bases not matched to a gene: 8. This CDR3 spans 16 amino acids. The CDR3 here is CASSLGTSFATDTQYF. As DNA, the CDR3 is TGTGCCAGCAGCCTTGGGACTAGCTTTGCCACAGATACGCAGTATTTT. Combining the CDR3 with reference TRBV7-3 and TRBJ2-3 gives the whole variable domain GAGVSQTPSNKVTEKGKYVELRCDPISGHTALYWYRQSLGQGPEFLIYFQGTGAADDSGLPNDRFFAVRPEGSVSTLKIQRTERGDSAVYLCASSLGTSFATDTQYFGPGTRLTVL.

The chain couples TRBV19 to TRBJ2-1; no definite D call. Per germline, CDR1 LNHDA and CDR2 SQIVND (reference sequence). The ends were cut back, 6 bases at V and 0 bases at J, with 12 bases in the middle. CDR3 length: 15 amino acids. CDR3 nucleotide sequence: TGTGCCAGTAGCTGGTCCGGTCTCTCCTACAATGAGCAGTTCTTC. Protein: CASSWSGLSYNEQFF. The complete variable domain, with remaining parts taken from reference TRBV19 and TRBJ2-1, reads DGGITQSPKYLFRKEGQNVTLSCEQNLNHDAMYWYRQDPGQGLRLIYYSQIVNDFQKGDIAEGYSVSREKKESFPLTVTSAQKNPTAFYLCASSWSGLSYNEQFFGPGTRLTVL.

The CDR3 here is CASSVGTSSYNEQFF. CDR3 coding DNA: TGTGCCAGCAGCGTCGGGACTAGCTCCTACAATGAGCAGTTCTTC. The chain joins TRBV9 to TRBJ2-1; 8 bases line up with TRBD2. V shed 2 bases, J shed 0 bases, and the junction held 1 base outside the gene matches. Germline CDR1 SGDLS, CDR2 YYNGEE. The CDR3 has 15 residues.